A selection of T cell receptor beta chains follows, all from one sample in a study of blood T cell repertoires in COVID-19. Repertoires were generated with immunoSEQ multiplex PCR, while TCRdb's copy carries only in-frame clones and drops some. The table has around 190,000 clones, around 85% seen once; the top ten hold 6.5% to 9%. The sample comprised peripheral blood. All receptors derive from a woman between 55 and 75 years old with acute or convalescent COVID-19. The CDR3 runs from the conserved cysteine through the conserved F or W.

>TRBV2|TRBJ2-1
CASRSPGLAAYNEQFF
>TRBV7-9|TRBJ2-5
CASSLGGSLQETQYF
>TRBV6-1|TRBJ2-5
CASSEILVDLLGGTQYF
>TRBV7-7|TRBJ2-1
CASSLGAASSYNEQFF
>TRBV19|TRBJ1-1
CASSTYNRAGDTEAFF
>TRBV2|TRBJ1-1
CASSYTREAFF
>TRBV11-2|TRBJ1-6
CASSLWLADSPLHF
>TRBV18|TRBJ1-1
CASSPNRDTEAFF
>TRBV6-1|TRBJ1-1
CASSELRRGRSEAFF
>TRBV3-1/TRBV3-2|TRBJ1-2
CASSPGGDRGGYTF
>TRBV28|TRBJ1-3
CASRGGGTPSGNTIYF
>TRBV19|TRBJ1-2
CASSPRTGEEGYTF
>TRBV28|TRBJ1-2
CAIAPGGLGYGYTF
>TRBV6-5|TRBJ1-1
CASKASGQYTEAFF
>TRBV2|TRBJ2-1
CASTKDSSYNEQFF
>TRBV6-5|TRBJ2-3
CATRRGLGGSDTQYF
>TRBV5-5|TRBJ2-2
CASSLAIAGLANTGELFF
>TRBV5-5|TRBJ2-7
CASSFTMTGTYEQYF
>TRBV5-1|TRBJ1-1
CASSLGRDTEAFF
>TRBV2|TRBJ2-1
CASSFDLEQFF
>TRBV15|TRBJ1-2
CATSPDRGSSNYGYTF
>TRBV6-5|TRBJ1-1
CASIFGINTEAFF
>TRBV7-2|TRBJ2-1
CASSQSTGGYEQFF
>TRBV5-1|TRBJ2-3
CASSLGLYTDTQYF
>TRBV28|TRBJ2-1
CASSTAGGNHNEQFF
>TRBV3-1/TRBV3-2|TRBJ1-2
CASSQGGEGGYTF
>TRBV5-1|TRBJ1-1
CASSFPQANTEAFF
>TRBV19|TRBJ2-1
CASSIVPSGRASEQFF
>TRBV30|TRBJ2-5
CAWSVRAGASLQETQYF
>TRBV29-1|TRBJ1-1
CSVIRENTEAFF
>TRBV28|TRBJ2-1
CASSLISQGLRNEQFF
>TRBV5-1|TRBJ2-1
CASSLGGLAGDHEQFF
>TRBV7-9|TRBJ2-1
CASSISAYNEQFF
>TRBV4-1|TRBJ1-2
CASSQDRGYGYTF
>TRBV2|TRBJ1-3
CASTERKTRNTIYF
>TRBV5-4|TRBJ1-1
CASRFEQGPPNTEAFF
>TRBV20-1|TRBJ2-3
CQAGTDTQYF
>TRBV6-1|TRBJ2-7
CASSERQGGLYEQYF
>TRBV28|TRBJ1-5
CASRPTGGVNQPQHF
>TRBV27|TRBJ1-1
CAIRDRVTAEAFF